These 30 T cell receptor beta chains share one sample of origin, sequenced in a study of brain T cells in children with intractable seizures. The time point: blood from clinic visit 5 months post-surgery; TSC patient then seizure free. Sequencing used immunoSEQ multiplex PCR; TCRdb keeps in-frame clones, though not all of them. The sample consists of hundreds of thousands of clones, approximately 93% of them appearing once. Sequenced material: peripheral blood, taken 4 to 5 months after surgery. The receptors come from a boy under three years old with tuberous sclerosis and intractable seizures.

This rearrangement joins TRBV5-5 to TRBJ1-1, with a possible D match to TRBD1 (6 bases). The CDR3 is made up of 16 amino acids. Germline CDR1 is SGHKS and CDR2 is YYEKEE (reference sequence). Between the trimmed V and J ends, which lost 1 base and 1 base, there was a span of 14 bases. In DNA, the CDR3 is TGTGCCAGCAGCTTGCGTCCAGGGGCTGGGAACACTGAAGCTTTCTTT. Protein product: CASSLRPGAGNTEAFF.

The chain has TRBV7-2 and TRBJ2-7, with 9 bases identical to TRBD1. Germline trimming cut 2 bases from V and 4 bases from J; bases unmatched to any gene: 6. The CDR3 covers 15 residues. Germline V gives CDR1 SGHTA, CDR2 FQGNSA. This chain's CDR3 is CASSLRTGDEYEQYF. Written as DNA, the CDR3 is TGTGCCAGCAGCTTAAGGACAGGGGACGAGTACGAGCAGTACTTC.

The chain links TRBV4-1 to TRBJ1-3; unclear D gene. Per germline, CDR1 MGHRA and CDR2 YSYEKL. The CDR3 length is 21 residues. Trimming stripped 1 base from V and 1 base from J, with 26 bases between. As DNA, the CDR3 is TGCGCCAGCAGCCAAGTTGGGCTGGCCAAGGAAGTCAGAGGATCTGGAAACACCATATATTTT. It yields the protein CASSQVGLAKEVRGSGNTIYF.

This clone has a single count. The chain combines TRBV27 with TRBJ1-5; a possible D gene is TRBD1 (6 bases). The CDR3 sequence is 14 residues long. Germline V gives CDR1 MNHEY, CDR2 SMNVEV (reference sequence). Trimming left V 5 bases short and J 2 bases short, with 10 bases between. CDR3 in DNA: TGTGCCAGCAGTATAAGGGGGGGCAATCAGCCCCAGCATTTT. It specifies CASSIRGGNQPQHF.

This rearrangement joins TRBV29-1 to TRBJ2-7, with no clear D. Trimming took 5 bases from V and 2 from J, leaving 10 bases between them. The length of the CDR3 is 12 residues. Looked up from germline, CDR1 is SQVTM and CDR2 is ANQGSEA. CDR3 sequence: CSVQASAYEQYF. DNA for the CDR3: TGCAGCGTTCAAGCGTCAGCCTACGAGCAGTACTTC.

This clone was picked up one time. V usage is TRBV4-1 and J usage is TRBJ1-5; D ambiguous. Per germline, CDR1 MGHRA and CDR2 YSYEKL. The CDR3 runs 16 residues. The V and J ends lost 1 base and 7 bases respectively, with 17 bases between them. CDR3 DNA: TGCGCCAGCAGCCAAGGTTTCGGACTCCCGGGGCAGCCCCAGCATTTT. This encodes CASSQGFGLPGQPQHF.

The J gene is TRBJ2-7, the V gene TRBV4-1; 9 bases agree with TRBD2. The germline CDR1 and CDR2 sequences are MGHRA and YSYEKL. The CDR3 length is 15 residues. Trimming removed 3 bases from V and 4 bases from J; junction bases left unmatched: 7. The CDR3 spells CASSHPEAGGYEQYF. CDR3 DNA sequence: TGCGCCAGCAGCCACCCGGAAGCGGGGGGATACGAGCAGTACTTC.

V is TRBV3-1 (or the pseudogene TRBV3-2) and J is TRBJ1-2; D is undetermined. CDR1 LGHDT and CDR2 YNNKEL come from the germline V gene (reference sequence). The CDR3 sequence is 15 residues long. Trimming removed 0 bases at V and 7 bases at J, with 15 bases between. In nucleotides, the CDR3 is TGTGCCAGCAGCCAAGATTGGGCCTCAACTCTTGGCTACACCTTC. Translated, it gives CASSQDWASTLGYTF.

J is TRBJ2-2 and V is TRBV19; 9 bases map to TRBD1. V lost 4 bases and J lost 6; bases outside the gene matches: 6. CDR1 LNHDA and CDR2 SQIVND come from the germline V gene (reference sequence). The CDR3 spans 15 residues. In DNA form, the CDR3 reads TGTGCCAGTAGTACGACAACAGGGGGCGCCGGGGAGCTGTTTTTT. This sequence encodes CASSTTTGGAGELFF.

This chain connects TRBV25-1 to TRBJ1-1; no clear D. Germline loops: CDR1 MGHDK, CDR2 SYGVNS. V was shortened by 5 bases and J by 3 bases, with 13 bases between the two germline ends. The CDR3 is 14 residues long. CDR3 nucleotides: TGTGCCAGCAGTCCATATCGGTGGGACACTGAAGCTTTCTTT. Residues: CASSPYRWDTEAFF.

This clone occurred once. The chain joins TRBV18 to TRBJ2-1, with 9 positions matching TRBD1. This CDR3 has 15 amino acids. The V and J ends lost 2 bases and 8 bases, in that order; junction bases with no gene match: 7. From germline, CDR1 is KGHSH and CDR2 LQKENI. In DNA, the CDR3 is TGTGCCAGCTCACCAGGTTGGACAGGGGTGGATGAGCAGTTCTTC. Its protein is CASSPGWTGVDEQFF.

This chain links TRBV7-9 with TRBJ1-4, with 10 bases that match TRBD1. V was clipped by 5 bases and J by 8 bases; unmatched bases: 8. This CDR3 is built from 15 residues. From germline, CDR1 is SEHNR and CDR2 FQNEAQ (reference sequence). CDR3 nucleotides: TGTGCCAGCAGCCCCCGGACAGGGGGACGGGAAAAACTGTTTTTT. As protein: CASSPRTGGREKLFF.

The chain links TRBV7-9 to TRBJ2-3, with D uncertain. With 2 bases removed from V and 1 base from J, the gap between germline ends came to 7 bases. From germline, CDR1 is SEHNR and CDR2 FQNEAQ (reference sequence). This CDR3 region has 14 residues. The CDR3 here is CASSLPDGTDTQYF. CDR3 DNA sequence: TGTGCCAGCAGCTTACCGGACGGCACAGATACGCAGTATTTT.

V and J are TRBV4-1 and TRBJ2-7; 14 bases line up with TRBD2. J lost 3 bases, V lost 1 base, and 8 bases had no gene match. Germline CDR1 reads MGHRA; CDR2 reads YSYEKL. The CDR3 is 18 amino acids. Here the CDR3 DNA reads TGCGCCAGCAGCCAAGGGTTATTGGGACTAGCGGGAGTCTACGAGCAGTACTTC. Amino acids: CASSQGLLGLAGVYEQYF.

This CDR3 is CASSLGSPGIPVTDTQYF. CDR3 sequence (DNA): TGTGCCAGCAGCTTAGGTTCTCCAGGGATACCGGTCACAGATACGCAGTATTTT. The chain carries TRBV11-3 and TRBJ2-3; D might be TRBD1 (5 bases). Trimming pared 1 base from V and 2 bases from J, leaving 19 bases between. Germline assignment: CDR1 SGHNT and CDR2 YENEEA. The CDR3 has 18 amino acids.

V and J are TRBV12-3 or TRBV12-4 and TRBJ1-5, with 8 nucleotides matching TRBD1. V shed 2 bases and J 6 bases; nucleotides not matched to a gene: 0. CDR3 length: 13 residues. The CDR3 loop is CASSLTGGQPQHF. CDR3 DNA: TGTGCCAGCAGTTTAACAGGGGGTCAGCCCCAGCATTTT.

The rearrangement joins TRBV7-9 to TRBJ2-3; D perhaps matches TRBD1 (6 bases). Germline V gene data show CDR1 as SEHNR and CDR2 as FQNEAQ (reference sequence). This CDR3 is 16 amino acids long. V was clipped by 3 bases and J by 0 bases, with 13 bases between them. CDR3 in amino acids: CASSFSTGSSTDTQYF. Here the CDR3 DNA reads TGTGCCAGCAGCTTTTCGACAGGTTCCAGCACAGATACGCAGTATTTT.

The count of this clone is one. The chain employs TRBV6-5 and TRBJ2-1; maybe TRBD2 (6 bases). Trimming left V 6 bases short and J 7 bases short, with 16 bases between. Germline V lookup: CDR1 MNHEY, CDR2 SVGAGI. The CDR3 loop spans 14 amino acids. In nucleotides, the CDR3 is TGTGCCAGCAGGTACGGAGGGACGGCGAATGAGCAGTTCTTC. Translated, it gives CASRYGGTANEQFF.

V and J are TRBV9 and TRBJ2-1, with TRBD1 matching over 10 bases. With 4 bases clipped from V and 5 bases from J, the junction kept 6 bases outside the gene matches. Looked up from germline, CDR1 is SGDLS and CDR2 is YYNGEE. The CDR3 consists of 15 residues. CDR3 region: CASSNDGTGDNEQFF. CDR3 nucleotide sequence: TGTGCCAGCAGCAACGACGGGACAGGGGACAATGAGCAGTTCTTC.

There are a few counts of this clone. The V and J genes are TRBV20-1 and TRBJ1-1; D is unresolved. CDR3 length: 10 amino acids. V lost 6 bases, J lost 10 bases, and 12 bases lay in between. The germline CDR1 and CDR2 sequences are DFQATT and SNEGSKA (reference sequence). The CDR3 sequence: CSAGRERAFF. The CDR3 DNA follows: TGCAGTGCCGGCCGGGAGAGAGCTTTCTTT.

CDR3 bases: TGCGCCAGCAGCCCACCGAGTAGCGGGAGCACAGATACGCAGTATTTT. Its translation is CASSPPSSGSTDTQYF. The chain joins TRBV4-1 to TRBJ2-3; 7 bases fit TRBD2. The V and J ends lost 4 bases and 0 bases, in that order; junction bases with no gene match: 7. The CDR3 loop spans 16 amino acids. Per the germline V gene, CDR1 is MGHRA and CDR2 is YSYEKL.

This clone turned up a few times. This chain uses TRBV27 with TRBJ1-3; weak D call: TRBD1 (5 bases). The CDR3 covers 16 residues. CDR1 and CDR2 from the germline V gene are MNHEY and SMNVEV (reference sequence). Trimming took 6 bases from V and 0 from J, leaving 15 bases between them. The CDR3 nucleotides read TGTGCCAGCAGCCCGATAGGGGCCCACTCTGGAAACACCATATATTTT. Translation gives CASSPIGAHSGNTIYF.

The CDR3 DNA reads TGTGCCAGCAGAATAGCGGGAGGACGCACAGATACGCAGTATTTT. Translating gives CASRIAGGRTDTQYF. The chain links TRBV6-5 to TRBJ2-3, with TRBD2 matching over 10 bases. Germline CDR1 is MNHEY and CDR2 is SVGAGI. The CDR3 length is 15 residues. V lost 6 bases to trimming and J lost 1 base; unmatched junction nucleotides: 4.

This clone was observed once. The chain recombines TRBV4-2 with TRBJ2-2; possible D gene TRBD2, 6 bases. The germline gives CDR1 LGHNA, CDR2 YNFKEQ. Trimming left V 1 base short and J 6 bases short, with 18 bases between. This CDR3 spans 17 amino acids. The CDR3 loop reads CASSQAGASVRSGELFF. As DNA, the CDR3 is TGTGCCAGCAGCCAAGCTGGGGCTAGCGTACGGTCCGGGGAGCTGTTTTTT.

The rearrangement links TRBV11-2 to TRBJ2-1; D not resolved. Germline CDR1 and CDR2: SGHAT and FQNNGV. The ends were cut back, 0 bases at V and 8 bases at J, with 8 bases in the middle. CDR3 length equals 13 residues. The CDR3 sequence is CASSLDRFHEQFF. For the CDR3, the DNA is TGTGCCAGCAGCTTAGATCGGTTCCATGAGCAGTTCTTC.

This chain connects TRBV6-1 to TRBJ1-3; 10 bases line up with TRBD1. V trimming: 2 bases; J trimming: 4 bases; junction bases outside the gene matches: 8. The CDR3 has 17 amino acids. The germline gives CDR1 MNHNS, CDR2 SASEGT. The CDR3: CASSERGDRGIGNTIYF. The DNA of the CDR3 is TGTGCCAGCAGTGAAAGGGGGGACAGGGGAATAGGAAACACCATATATTTT.

The CDR3 loop is CASSQERVTRNTIYF. For the CDR3, the DNA is TGTGCCAGCAGCCAAGAAAGGGTTACGAGAAACACCATATATTTT. V and J are TRBV3-1 (or the pseudogene TRBV3-2) and TRBJ1-3; D is unresolved. Germline V lookup: CDR1 LGHDT, CDR2 YNNKEL (reference sequence). Between the trimmed V and J ends, which lost 0 bases and 5 bases, there was a span of 11 bases. This CDR3 has 15 amino acids.

V usage is TRBV29-1 and J usage is TRBJ1-1; D ambiguous. V lost 3 bases, J lost 4 bases, and 12 bases lay in between. Looked up from germline, CDR1 is SQVTM and CDR2 is ANQGSEA. The CDR3 is made up of 13 amino acids. For the CDR3, the DNA is TGCAGCGTTGATTCTGGGCGGCTCACTGAAGCTTTCTTT. This encodes CSVDSGRLTEAFF.

In DNA form, the CDR3 reads TGTGCCAGCAGCAAGACTAGCGACGAGCAGTACTTC. Amino acids: CASSKTSDEQYF. The chain recombines TRBV11-2 with TRBJ2-7, with 8 positions matching TRBD2. This CDR3 comprises 12 residues. V trimming: 5 bases; J trimming: 5 bases; junction bases outside the gene matches: 2. Germline CDR1 is SGHAT and CDR2 is FQNNGV. The variable domain in full, with the rest retrieved from reference TRBV11-2 and TRBJ2-7, is EAGVAQSPRYKIIEKRQSVAFWCNPISGHATLYWYQQILGQGPKLLIQFQNNGVVDDSQLPKDRFSAERLKGVDSTLKIQPAKLEDSAVYLCASSKTSDEQYFGPGTRLTVT.

The chain recombines TRBV19 with TRBJ2-5, with a possible D match to TRBD1 (6 bases). This CDR3 has 14 residues. The germline V gene has CDR1 LNHDA and CDR2 SQIVND (reference sequence). V lost 4 bases and J 0 bases, leaving 9 bases between the germline ends. In nucleotides, the CDR3 is TGTGCCAGTAGTACTGGACAGAACCAAGAGACCCAGTACTTC. This gives the protein CASSTGQNQETQYF.